The 20 T cell receptor beta chains below come from one sample, sequenced in a study of blood T cell repertoires in COVID-19. Profiled with immunoSEQ multiplex PCR; TCRdb holds only in-frame clones, not every one. The table includes roughly 400,000 clones, around 92% detected once. The material sequenced was PBMCs or T cells enriched from blood (not recorded which). The receptors here all came from a woman between 25 and 40 years old who had recovered from COVID-19.

This chain links TRBV24-1 with TRBJ2-7; TRBD2 aligns across 12 bases. CDR1 is KGHDR and CDR2 is SFDVKD in the germline V gene. There are 17 residues in the CDR3. The trim removed 3 bases at V and 5 bases at J, leaving 10 bases unmatched. As DNA, the CDR3 is TGTGCCACCAGTGATCTACCTCTAGCGGGAGGGTGGCACGAGCAGTACTTC. Its protein product is CATSDLPLAGGWHEQYF.

The chain couples TRBV18 to TRBJ1-1; tentatively, D is TRBD1 (6 bases). The V gene's germline CDR1 is KGHSH and CDR2 LQKENI. Trimming removed 3 bases at V and 1 base at J, with 9 bases between. The CDR3 totals 14 residues. CDR3 DNA: TGTGCCAGCTCACCCGGACAGAAGAACACTGAAGCTTTCTTT. Translating gives CASSPGQKNTEAFF.

The V and J genes are TRBV29-1 and TRBJ1-1; TRBD1 is a possible D gene (6 bases). V lost 6 bases and J lost 1, with 12 bases in between. Per germline, CDR1 SQVTM and CDR2 ANQGSEA. The CDR3 has 13 amino acids. CDR3 sequence (DNA): TGCAGCGTAAAAAACAGGGAGAACACTGAAGCTTTCTTT. It codes for CSVKNRENTEAFF. The full variable domain, its missing parts supplied by reference TRBV29-1 and TRBJ1-1, is SAVISQKPSRDICQRGTSLTIQCQVDSQVTMMFWYRQQPGQSLTLIATANQGSEATYESGFVIDKFPISRPNLTFSTLTVSNMSPEDSSIYLCSVKNRENTEAFFGQGTRLTVV.

Regarding this clone: Other DNA sequences in the sample encode the same CDR3. The rearrangement links TRBV7-3 to TRBJ2-3; D unresolved. CDR3 length: 13 amino acids. V dropped 4 bases and J dropped 0 bases, with 5 bases sitting between them. Germline assignment: CDR1 SGHTA and CDR2 FQGTGA. As DNA, the CDR3 is TGTGCCAGCAGCTCCCAAAGCACAGATACGCAGTATTTT. As protein: CASSSQSTDTQYF. The whole variable domain, filled in from reference TRBV7-3 and TRBJ2-3, reads GAGVSQTPSNKVTEKGKYVELRCDPISGHTALYWYRQSLGQGPEFLIYFQGTGAADDSGLPNDRFFAVRPEGSVSTLKIQRTERGDSAVYLCASSSQSTDTQYFGPGTRLTVL.

The chain uses TRBV28 and TRBJ2-7; 11 bases are a match to TRBD2. V lost 5 bases and J lost 4; bases outside the gene matches: 4. Germline V lookup: CDR1 MDHEN, CDR2 SYDVKM. This CDR3 is 14 amino acids long. CDR3 sequence reads: CASSRTSGWYEQYF. For the CDR3, the DNA is TGTGCCAGCAGTAGGACTAGCGGGTGGTACGAGCAGTACTTC.

The genes are TRBV11-2 and TRBJ1-2, with D possibly TRBD1 on 5 matching bases. Trimming pared 4 bases from V and 2 bases from J, leaving 20 bases between. Germline V gene data show CDR1 as SGHAT and CDR2 as FQNNGV. This CDR3 has 17 residues. The CDR3 DNA reads as TGTGCCAGCAGCTCCCCCCCGGCAGGGACTTTCAACTATGGCTACACCTTC. This sequence encodes CASSSPPAGTFNYGYTF.

This clone was found once. This sequence joins TRBV5-1 and TRBJ2-3, with D tentatively TRBD2 (6 bases). From germline, CDR1 is SGHRS and CDR2 YFSETQ. CDR3 length: 15 residues. V was pared by 1 base and J by 2 bases, with 11 bases between. The DNA for the CDR3 is TGCGCCAGCAGCTTGTATAGCGGACTCACAGATACGCAGTATTTT. It translates to CASSLYSGLTDTQYF.

The J gene is TRBJ2-3, the V gene TRBV9; D is uncertain. V lost 0 bases and J 2 bases, leaving 10 bases between the germline ends. Germline V lookup: CDR1 SGDLS, CDR2 YYNGEE. The CDR3 totals 15 residues. CDR3 sequence (DNA): TGTGCCAGCAGCGTAGAGCGCGCGTCCACAGATACGCAGTATTTT. Translation: CASSVERASTDTQYF.

The chain carries TRBV7-8 and TRBJ2-5; TRBD2 matches at 10 bases. The germline CDR1 and CDR2 sequences are SGHVS and FQNEAQ. Unmatched junction bases numbered 6, after V lost 6 bases and J lost 5 bases. The CDR3 is 14 amino acids. The CDR3, as DNA: TGTGCCAGCAGTCCCGGGACTAGCGCGGAGACCCAGTACTTC. Its translation is CASSPGTSAETQYF. The variable domain in full, completed from reference TRBV7-8 and TRBJ2-5, reads GAGVSQSPRYKVAKRGQDVALRCDPISGHVSLFWYQQALGQGPEFLTYFQNEAQLDKSGLPSDRFFAERPEGSVSTLKIQRTQQEDSAVYLCASSPGTSAETQYFGPGTRLLVL.

This rearrangement joins TRBV2 to TRBJ1-1, with 8 bases that match TRBD1. The CDR3 has 16 residues. Germline trimming cut 8 bases from V and 6 bases from J; bases unmatched to any gene: 17. Germline loops: CDR1 SNHLY, CDR2 FYNNEI. This CDR3 reads CASGGTGRFSGAEAFF. The CDR3, as DNA: TGTGCCAGCGGAGGGACAGGCCGATTTTCGGGAGCTGAAGCTTTCTTT.

The chain combines TRBV6-2 or TRBV6-3 with TRBJ1-5; D perhaps matches TRBD1 (5 bases). Deletions cut 3 bases from V and 7 bases from J, with 10 bases between. CDR1 is MNHEY, CDR2 SVGEGT, per germline. The CDR3 consists of 13 residues. The CDR3 here is CASSYKRGQPQHF. The CDR3 DNA sequence: TGTGCCAGCAGTTATAAACGGGGGCAGCCCCAGCATTTT.

The rearrangement joins TRBV9 to TRBJ1-1, with D possibly matching TRBD1 (5 bases). The V end lost 6 bases, the J end lost 0 bases, and 18 bases lay between the germline ends. Germline V lookup: CDR1 SGDLS, CDR2 YYNGEE. The CDR3 runs to 16 residues. The CDR3 DNA follows: TGTGCCAGCAACTCCGGGCTCGGGGGGTTGAACACTGAAGCTTTCTTT. Its protein product is CASNSGLGGLNTEAFF.

The chain joins TRBV11-3 to TRBJ2-5; 8 nucleotides line up with TRBD1. CDR1 and CDR2 (germline): SGHNT, YENEEA. V was clipped by 5 bases and J by 5 bases; unmatched bases: 7. The CDR3 covers 14 residues. CDR3 sequence: CASSRTGKGETQYF. CDR3 bases: TGTGCCAGCAGCCGGACAGGGAAGGGGGAGACCCAGTACTTC.

This rearrangement joins TRBV28 to TRBJ2-7, with a possible D match to TRBD1 (5 bases). Germline loops: CDR1 MDHEN, CDR2 SYDVKM. CDR3 length equals 15 residues. Trimming took off 6 bases at V and 1 base at J, with 16 bases between the two ends. The CDR3 region is CASSPTAGFSYEQYF. In DNA, the CDR3 is TGTGCCAGCAGCCCTACCGCAGGGTTTTCCTACGAGCAGTACTTC.

V gene TRBV4-2 combines with J gene TRBJ1-3; D perhaps matches TRBD1 (6 bases). This CDR3 contains 18 residues. Trimming shortened V by 1 base and J by 0 bases, and 16 bases separated the two germline ends. From germline, CDR1 is LGHNA and CDR2 YNFKEQ. CDR3 amino acids: CASSQGVAGAHSGNTIYF. The CDR3 region has the DNA TGTGCCAGCAGCCAAGGAGTAGCAGGGGCCCACTCTGGAAACACCATATATTTT.

V gene TRBV18 combines with J gene TRBJ2-7, with 8 positions matching TRBD1. The trim removed 2 bases at V and 12 bases at J, leaving 15 bases unmatched. The CDR3 consists of 15 residues. In germline, CDR1 is KGHSH, CDR2 LQKENI. In nucleotides, the CDR3 is TGTGCCAGCTCACCAGGTCGAGACACAGGGGGTGGGGCGTACTTC. Protein: CASSPGRDTGGGAYF.

The chain employs TRBV6-4 and TRBJ2-1; 7 positions agree with TRBD1. After removal of 2 bases from V and 0 bases from J, the junction contained 1 base not matched to a gene. Germline V gene sequence: CDR1 MRHNA, CDR2 SNTAGT. The CDR3 contains 15 residues. The CDR3 loop reads CASSDRDSSYNEQFF. As DNA, the CDR3 is TGTGCCAGCAGTGACCGGGACAGCTCCTACAATGAGCAGTTCTTC.

The V call is TRBV2, the J call TRBJ1-4; D is unclear. The CDR3 has 13 residues. Trimming took 6 bases from V and 7 from J, leaving 12 bases between them. Germline assignment: CDR1 SNHLY and CDR2 FYNNEI. DNA of the CDR3: TGTGCCAGCAGCCCCCAAGGCGGTGAAAAACTGTTTTTT. It translates to CASSPQGGEKLFF.

This sequence joins TRBV6-2 or TRBV6-3 and TRBJ1-5; 7 nucleotides agree with TRBD1. Germline lookup yields CDR1 MNHEY and CDR2 SVGEGT. The CDR3 covers 14 residues. V lost 10 bases to trimming and J lost 0 bases; unmatched junction nucleotides: 6. This CDR3 is CATRYRGSNQPQHF. Here the CDR3 DNA reads TGTGCCACCAGATACAGGGGTAGCAATCAGCCCCAGCATTTT.

Note on this clone: This same CDR3 is encoded by further DNA sequences in the sample. The chain combines TRBV27 with TRBJ2-5, with TRBD2 matching 7 bases. The length of the CDR3 is 15 residues. The junction had 9 bases not matched to a gene; V was cut back by 4 bases and J by 4 bases. Germline-derived CDR1 and CDR2 are MNHEY and SMNVEV (reference sequence). CDR3 amino acids: CASSSEAGRSETQYF. CDR3 in DNA: TGTGCCAGCAGTTCAGAAGCGGGAAGATCAGAGACCCAGTACTTC.